The 14 T cell receptor beta chains presented below share a single source sample, sequenced in a study of response to subunit inactivated influenza vaccine. One entry per CDR3 protein, called by TCRdb with MiXCR from the RT-PCR reads. Among roughly 790,000 distinct CDR3 sequences listed, 21% were seen once. The sequenced sample was PBMCs from blood, obtained about 5 days after vaccination. The receptor source for this set is a man over 45 who received an inactivated influenza vaccine.

This clonotype occurred a few times. This chain joins TRBV6-1 and TRBJ2-7, with D perhaps TRBD2 (7 bases). The length of the CDR3 is 13 residues. Per the germline V gene, CDR1 is MNHNS and CDR2 is SASEGT. V was clipped by 5 bases and J by 6 bases, with 14 bases between them. The DNA of the CDR3 is TGTGCCAGCAGTCGGGCAGGGGAGGGCGAGCAGTACTTC. The encoded protein is CASSRAGEGEQYF.

This clonotype was seen more than once but under ten times. The genes are TRBV10-3 and TRBJ1-5; no definite D call. This CDR3 is built from 13 residues. V lost 6 bases and J 5 bases, leaving 11 bases between the germline ends. Germline CDR1 and CDR2: ENHRY and SYGVKD. Here the CDR3 reads CAIRAPGYQPQHF. CDR3 nucleotide sequence: TGTGCCATCAGGGCACCAGGTTATCAGCCCCAGCATTTT.

The chain employs TRBV12-3 or TRBV12-4 and TRBJ2-5, with TRBD1 matching over 7 bases. CDR3 length: 15 amino acids. The trim removed 5 bases at V and 0 bases at J, leaving 6 bases unmatched. The CDR3: CASSSTTGYQETQYF. The DNA for the CDR3 is TGTGCCAGCAGTAGCACGACAGGGTACCAAGAGACCCAGTACTTC.

DNA for the CDR3: TGCAGTGCTATAAAACAGGGGGTAGGCAATGAGCAGTTCTTC. Amino acid sequence: CSAIKQGVGNEQFF. This sequence joins TRBV20-1 and TRBJ2-1; the match to TRBD1 covers 8 bases. CDR3 length equals 14 residues. Per germline, CDR1 DFQATT and CDR2 SNEGSKA (reference sequence). The J segment lost 6 bases and the V segment lost 4 bases, leaving 8 bases of the junction unmatched.

There are a few counts of this clonotype. J is TRBJ1-2 and V is TRBV15; D is possibly TRBD1 (5 bases). Deletions cut 0 bases from V and 6 bases from J, with 8 bases between. Per germline, CDR1 LNHNV and CDR2 YYDKDF (reference sequence). The CDR3 sequence is 13 residues long. The DNA of the CDR3 is TGTGCCACCAGCAGAGATACGACAGATGGCTACACCTTC. It codes for CATSRDTTDGYTF. Supplemented by reference TRBV15 and TRBJ1-2, the full variable domain reads DAMVIQNPRYQVTQFGKPVTLSCSQTLNHNVMYWYQQKSSQAPKLLFHYYDKDFNNEADTPDNFQSRRPNTSFCFLDIRSPGLGDTAMYLCATSRDTTDGYTFGSGTRLTVV.

At least ten counts were recorded for this clonotype. The V call is TRBV19, the J call TRBJ1-1; the D is unclear. With 1 base removed from V and 6 bases from J, the gap between germline ends came to 12 bases. Germline V lookup: CDR1 LNHDA, CDR2 SQIVND (reference sequence). CDR3 length: 14 amino acids. CDR3 sequence (DNA): TGTGCCAGTAGTATAGGCCTTGCCAGGCCTGAAGCTTTCTTT. Its translation is CASSIGLARPEAFF.

The rearrangement joins TRBV7-9 to TRBJ2-1, with 7 bases fitting TRBD1. CDR1 is SEHNR and CDR2 is FQNEAQ in the germline V gene (reference sequence). This CDR3 has 13 residues. J gave up 6 bases and V 3 bases, and 2 bases lay outside the gene matches. The CDR3 nucleotides read TGTGCCAGCAGCTTTCAGGGGGTCAATGAGCAGTTCTTC. It translates to CASSFQGVNEQFF.

The J gene is TRBJ1-4, the V gene TRBV6-5, with 7 bases lining up with TRBD1. The J segment lost 8 bases and the V segment lost 2 bases, leaving 11 bases of the junction unmatched. The CDR3 has 16 residues. Germline CDR1 reads MNHEY; CDR2 reads SVGAGI. Written as DNA, the CDR3 is TGTGCCAGCAGTTACGCCCTTCGGACAGGTCGGGAAAAACTGTTTTTT. Amino acid sequence: CASSYALRTGREKLFF.

The chain employs TRBV7-8 and TRBJ1-3; D might be TRBD1 (6 bases). The V gene lost 5 bases and the J gene lost 0 bases, with 11 bases spanning the gap. The CDR3 is 15 amino acids. Germline V CDR1 and CDR2: SGHVS, FQNEAQ. The CDR3 DNA reads as TGTGCCAGCAGCGTGGGACATCGCTCTGGAAACACCATATATTTT. It encodes CASSVGHRSGNTIYF.

The chain uses TRBV18 and TRBJ2-3; 8 bases are a match to TRBD2. Germline lookup yields CDR1 KGHSH and CDR2 LQKENI. V was clipped by 4 bases and J by 1 base; unmatched bases: 7. The CDR3 loop spans 16 amino acids. The CDR3 here is CASSQTSGAGTDTQYF. The CDR3 DNA sequence: TGTGCCAGCTCACAAACTAGCGGAGCAGGCACAGATACGCAGTATTTT.

This clonotype occurred a few times. The chain carries TRBV7-9 and TRBJ2-7; 8 nucleotides match TRBD1. V was pared by 3 bases and J by 10 bases, with 8 bases of the junction left unmatched. CDR3 length equals 13 residues. Germline CDR1 and CDR2: SEHNR and FQNEAQ (reference sequence). The CDR3 loop is CASSLGTGRNQYF. CDR3 bases: TGTGCCAGCAGCTTGGGGACAGGCCGGAATCAGTACTTC.

This clonotype occurred a few times. The V call is TRBV18, the J call TRBJ2-1, with 10 bases matching TRBD2. V trimming: 2 bases; J trimming: 10 bases; junction bases outside the gene matches: 5. Germline V CDR1 and CDR2: KGHSH, LQKENI. The CDR3 loop spans 14 amino acids. As DNA, the CDR3 is TGTGCCAGCTCACCAAGAACTAGCGGGGAGGAGCAGTTCTTC. It translates to CASSPRTSGEEQFF.

The chain employs TRBV5-6 and TRBJ2-4; 9 bases fit TRBD2. The germline CDR1 and CDR2 sequences are SGHDT and YYEEEE. This CDR3 has 18 residues. V lost 1 base and J lost 0; bases outside the gene matches: 8. This CDR3 reads CASSLRLAGTIAKNIQYF. The CDR3 coding sequence is TGTGCCAGCAGCTTGCGGCTAGCGGGAACTATAGCCAAAAACATTCAGTACTTC.

The chain recombines TRBV18 with TRBJ2-7, with 8 positions matching TRBD2. V dropped 3 bases and J dropped 9; count of bases not matched to a gene: 4. Germline V lookup: CDR1 KGHSH, CDR2 LQKENI. The CDR3 length is 12 residues. The CDR3 spells CASSPREGWQYF. The CDR3, as DNA: TGTGCCAGCTCACCTCGGGAGGGCTGGCAGTACTTC.